Below are 30 T cell receptor beta chains sequenced from a single sample in a study of T cells after yellow fever vaccination. One entry per CDR3 protein results from TCRdb running MiXCR on the 5' RACE reads. The table lists some 240,000 distinct CDR3 sequences, about 5% of them singletons, with 2.5% to 4% in the top ten. The source was CD4+ T cells sorted from PBMCs, collected on the day of the yellow fever booster vaccination. The receptors were sampled from a man younger than 35 who received the YFV17D yellow fever vaccine.

This clonotype has a count of ten or more. This chain connects TRBV4-1 to TRBJ2-7, with 7 positions matching TRBD2. This CDR3 has 14 amino acids. V lost 4 bases and J lost 4; bases outside the gene matches: 7. Per germline, CDR1 MGHRA and CDR2 YSYEKL. In nucleotides, the CDR3 is TGCGCCAGCAGCCTCACTCCCGGGGGGTACGAGCAGTACGTC. It encodes CASSLTPGGYEQYV.

The chain recombines TRBV28 with TRBJ1-2; D gene uncertain. Trimming shortened V by 5 bases and J by 9 bases, and 22 bases separated the two germline ends. Looked up from germline, CDR1 is MDHEN and CDR2 is SYDVKM. CDR3 size: 15 residues. Here the CDR3 DNA reads TGTGCCAGCAGTACCCAGCCTGGAAGTATCGGCCGCTACACCTTC. It yields the protein CASSTQPGSIGRYTF.

Only a few counts were recorded for this clonotype. This sequence joins TRBV19 and TRBJ2-5, with D unresolved. Germline-derived CDR1 and CDR2 are LNHDA and SQIVND (reference sequence). The V end was cut by 3 bases, the J end by 2 bases, with 19 bases between. This CDR3 has 17 residues. CDR3 bases: TGTGCCAGTAGTATGAGGCAGGCGTTGTCCCGACAAGAGACCCAGTACTTC. Its protein is CASSMRQALSRQETQYF.

At least ten counts were recorded for this clonotype. The rearrangement joins TRBV25-1 to TRBJ2-7; D is perhaps TRBD1 (6 bases). The V gene's germline CDR1 is MGHDK and CDR2 SYGVNS. This CDR3 is built from 13 residues. The ends were cut back, 4 bases at V and 2 bases at J, with 9 bases in the middle. In nucleotides, the CDR3 is TGTGCCAGCAGTGTTACAGGGACCTACGAGCAGTACTTC. Translation gives CASSVTGTYEQYF.

There are many counts of this clonotype. This rearrangement joins TRBV5-1 to TRBJ2-5, with D perhaps matching TRBD1 (6 bases). Germline lookup yields CDR1 SGHRS and CDR2 YFSETQ. V lost 0 bases and J lost 5, with 11 bases in between. This CDR3 is 14 amino acids long. The CDR3 spells CASSLVSGAETQYF. The CDR3 DNA is TGCGCCAGCAGCTTGGTTTCAGGGGCCGAGACCCAGTACTTC.

This chain links TRBV6-2 or TRBV6-3 with TRBJ1-2, with D hard to call. Germline-derived CDR1 and CDR2 are MNHEY and SVGEGT. V lost 5 bases to trimming and J lost 4 bases, with 8 bases between them. There are 12 residues in the CDR3. Here the CDR3 DNA reads TGTGCCAGCAGTCAACTGAGCTATGGCTACACCTTC. Its protein product is CASSQLSYGYTF.

There are a few counts of this clonotype. The V call is TRBV20-1, the J call TRBJ1-6, with no clear D. Germline CDR1 reads DFQATT; CDR2 reads SNEGSKA (reference sequence). This CDR3 is built from 14 residues. V lost 3 bases and J 2 bases, leaving 8 bases between the germline ends. CDR3 residues: CSASPGTYNSPLHF. CDR3 in DNA: TGCAGTGCTAGCCCCGGGACCTATAATTCACCCCTCCACTTT.

Here the CDR3 reads CASSQEVTGNGEKLFF. The DNA for the CDR3 is TGCGCCAGCAGCCAAGAGGTGACAGGCAATGGGGAAAAACTGTTTTTT. The V gene is TRBV4-3, the J gene TRBJ1-4; D possibly corresponds to TRBD1 (6 bases). Trimming cost V 0 bases and J 8 bases, with 16 bases left between them. The germline V gene has CDR1 LGHNA and CDR2 YSLEER. CDR3 length: 16 amino acids.

The chain links TRBV5-1 to TRBJ1-2; the D gene is possibly TRBD1 (6 bases). The V end lost 0 bases, the J end lost 6 bases, and 15 bases lay between the germline ends. CDR1 and CDR2 (germline): SGHRS, YFSETQ. CDR3 size: 15 residues. The CDR3 DNA follows: TGCGCCAGCAGCTTGGACGGACAGCCAGAGGATGGCTACACCTTC. The encoded protein is CASSLDGQPEDGYTF.

This clonotype was detected only a few times. The chain has TRBV4-2 and TRBJ1-2; D might be TRBD1 (5 bases). This CDR3 region has 15 residues. Germline CDR1 is LGHNA and CDR2 is YNFKEQ. Trimming removed 0 bases from V and 1 base from J, with 9 bases in between. The CDR3 loop reads CASSQDQGVNYGYTF. CDR3 DNA: TGTGCCAGCAGCCAAGACCAGGGAGTTAACTATGGCTACACCTTC.

The chain has TRBV5-1 and TRBJ1-2; D is unclear. V was trimmed by 7 bases and J by 8 bases, leaving 18 bases between them. The CDR3 is 13 residues long. The germline CDR1 and CDR2 sequences are SGHRS and YFSETQ. In DNA form, the CDR3 reads TGCGCCAGCGGGCCAGGCCAACAGTACGGCTACACCTTC. As protein: CASGPGQQYGYTF.

Only a few counts were recorded for this clonotype. This chain uses TRBV6-1 with TRBJ2-2; D possibly corresponds to TRBD1 (5 bases). The CDR3 runs to 13 residues. Trimming cost V 1 base and J 7 bases, with 7 bases left between them. Germline V gives CDR1 MNHNS, CDR2 SASEGT. This CDR3 reads CASSEEGNGELFF. In nucleotides, the CDR3 is TGTGCCAGCAGTGAAGAGGGGAACGGGGAGCTGTTTTTT.

This clonotype was observed a few times. The V gene is TRBV10-3, the J gene TRBJ1-1, with D tentatively TRBD1 (5 bases). The germline V and J ends were trimmed by 8 bases and 0 bases, with 13 bases remaining between them. CDR3 length equals 14 residues. Germline CDR1 is ENHRY and CDR2 is SYGVKD. CDR3 protein: CAICSGQMNTEAFF. CDR3 nucleotide sequence: TGTGCCATCTGTTCGGGGCAGATGAACACTGAAGCTTTCTTT.

This clonotype has a count of ten or more. The chain has TRBV12-3 or TRBV12-4 and TRBJ2-3; 7 nucleotides line up with TRBD2. The CDR3 is 15 residues long. V lost 5 bases, J lost 1 base, and 6 bases stayed unmatched. CDR3 residues: CASSPRAGRTDTQYF. CDR3 nucleotides: TGTGCCAGCAGTCCAAGAGCGGGGCGCACAGATACGCAGTATTTT.

This clonotype was seen only a few times. This sequence joins TRBV12-3 or TRBV12-4 and TRBJ1-5; TRBD1 matches 7 bases. V gave up 5 bases and J gave up 1 base; unmatched junction bases: 8. There are 16 residues in the CDR3. Written as DNA, the CDR3 is TGTGCCAGCAGTCAGGGGGTGGTTGGAAGCAATCAGCCCCAGCATTTT. Its protein is CASSQGVVGSNQPQHF.

The chain uses TRBV6-6 and TRBJ1-4; possible D gene TRBD1, 5 bases. Looked up from germline, CDR1 is MNHNY and CDR2 is SVGAGI (reference sequence). CDR3 size: 19 residues. Deletions cut 2 bases from V and 5 bases from J, with 24 bases between. CDR3 loop: CASSYPPTGLPSPNEKLFF. The CDR3 bases are TGTGCCAGCAGTTACCCCCCAACAGGCCTGCCGTCCCCAAATGAAAAACTGTTTTTT.

In its sample, this clonotype was seen a few times. The V gene is TRBV11-2, the J gene TRBJ2-5, with D uncertain. V lost 0 bases to trimming and J lost 1 base, with 6 bases between them. The length of the CDR3 is 14 residues. Germline values: CDR1 SGHAT, CDR2 FQNNGV. The CDR3 DNA is TGTGCCAGCAGCTTAGACTACAGCCAAGAGACCCAGTACTTC. Its protein product is CASSLDYSQETQYF.

The chain joins TRBV5-1 to TRBJ2-7; 9 bases are shared with TRBD1. CDR3 length: 14 residues. Trimming took 0 bases from V and 4 from J; bases not matched to a gene: 2. The germline CDR1 and CDR2 sequences are SGHRS and YFSETQ. CDR3 amino acids: CASSLDGTGYEQYV. The DNA for the CDR3 is TGCGCCAGCAGCTTGGATGGGACAGGGTACGAGCAGTACGTC.

This clonotype has a handful of counts. This sequence joins TRBV28 and TRBJ2-1; 10 nucleotides match TRBD2. From germline, CDR1 is MDHEN and CDR2 SYDVKM. CDR3 length: 15 amino acids. The V segment lost 2 bases and the J segment 7 bases; nucleotides outside the gene matches: 5. Written as DNA, the CDR3 is TGTGCCAGCAGTTTAAGCGGGGGGGCCACGAATGAGCAGTTCTTC. It yields the protein CASSLSGGATNEQFF.

The chain recombines TRBV24-1 with TRBJ1-5; D possibly corresponds to TRBD1 (5 bases). Germline CDR1 KGHDR, CDR2 SFDVKD. Trimming shortened V by 10 bases and J by 4 bases, and 13 bases separated the two germline ends. This CDR3 is 13 amino acids long. The CDR3 DNA sequence: TGTGCCACGAAGGCAGGACATAATCAGCCCCAGCATTTT. It is translated as CATKAGHNQPQHF.

In its sample, this clonotype was seen many times. V gene TRBV7-2 combines with J gene TRBJ2-3, with unresolved D. With 1 base removed from V and 1 base from J, the gap between germline ends came to 9 bases. The CDR3 is 15 residues long. Germline loops: CDR1 SGHTA, CDR2 FQGNSA. CDR3 protein: CASSLDWQGTDTQYF. In DNA form, the CDR3 reads TGTGCCAGCAGCTTAGACTGGCAGGGCACAGATACGCAGTATTTT. The whole variable domain, remainder taken from reference TRBV7-2 and TRBJ2-3, is GAGVSQSPSNKVTEKGKDVELRCDPISGHTALYWYRQSLGQGLEFLIYFQGNSAPDKSGLPSDRFSAERTGGSVSTLTIQRTQQEDSAVYLCASSLDWQGTDTQYFGPGTRLTVL.

This clonotype was detected a few times. The chain combines TRBV20-1 with TRBJ2-3, with 8 bases identical to TRBD2. The length of the CDR3 is 16 residues. Trimming took 6 bases from V and 0 from J; bases not matched to a gene: 11. The germline V gene has CDR1 DFQATT and CDR2 SNEGSKA (reference sequence). CDR3: CSALGGGSPSTDTQYF. As DNA, the CDR3 is TGCAGTGCCCTCGGCGGGGGGAGCCCTAGCACAGATACGCAGTATTTT.

This clonotype was recorded many times. V gene TRBV5-1 combines with J gene TRBJ2-7, with TRBD1 matching 8 bases. Germline V gene lookup returns CDR1 SGHRS and CDR2 YFSETQ. The trim removed 2 bases at V and 2 bases at J, leaving 3 bases unmatched. The CDR3 length is 14 residues. DNA for the CDR3: TGCGCCAGCAGCTTCGGGACAGGAACCTACGAGCAGTACTTC. The encoded protein is CASSFGTGTYEQYF.

V usage is TRBV5-8 and J usage is TRBJ1-1; D gene unclear. The CDR3 totals 11 residues. The germline CDR1 and CDR2 sequences are SGHTS and YDEGEE. Deletions cut 7 bases from V and 1 base from J, with 5 bases between. This chain's CDR3 is CASERNTEAFF. CDR3 sequence (DNA): TGTGCCAGCGAGAGGAACACTGAAGCTTTCTTT.

This clonotype was seen many times. The chain has TRBV18 and TRBJ2-3; 8 bases map to TRBD2. Germline V gives CDR1 KGHSH, CDR2 LQKENI. The CDR3 has 16 amino acids. V was pared by 3 bases and J by 1 base, with 6 bases of the junction left unmatched. The CDR3 loop is CASSPQRGLRTDTQYF. DNA for the CDR3: TGTGCCAGCTCACCCCAGCGGGGGTTGCGCACAGATACGCAGTATTTT.

This CDR3 is CASSLWQTNTEAFF. CDR3 bases: TGTGCCAGCAGCTTATGGCAGACGAACACTGAAGCTTTCTTT. The genes are TRBV7-9 and TRBJ1-1; D remains ambiguous. CDR3 length equals 14 residues. Trimming took 2 bases from V and 1 from J, leaving 8 bases between them. The germline gives CDR1 SEHNR, CDR2 FQNEAQ (reference sequence).

This clonotype was recorded a few times. This chain uses TRBV12-3 or TRBV12-4 with TRBJ1-1; no definite D call. CDR3 length: 11 residues. V shed 7 bases and J shed 4 bases, with 7 bases lying between them. CDR3 DNA: TGTGCCAGCATTAGATCCACTGAAGCTTTCTTT. The encoded protein is CASIRSTEAFF.

This clonotype was seen a few times. This rearrangement joins TRBV10-3 to TRBJ2-3; 10 bases agree with TRBD2. CDR3 length equals 13 residues. V shed 6 bases, J shed 4 bases, and the junction held 1 base outside the gene matches. Germline-derived CDR1 and CDR2 are ENHRY and SYGVKD. The CDR3 region has the DNA TGTGCCATCAGAGCGGGGGGGGCAGATACGCAGTATTTT. It codes for CAIRAGGADTQYF.

This clonotype was picked up a small number of times. The DNA for the CDR3 is TGTGCCACCCGGTCAGAAAAGAACACTGAAGCTTTCTTT. It is translated as CATRSEKNTEAFF. This chain joins TRBV24-1 and TRBJ1-1; D call uncertain. Trimming stripped 9 bases from V and 1 base from J, with 11 bases between. Germline values: CDR1 KGHDR, CDR2 SFDVKD. There are 13 residues in the CDR3.

In its sample, this clonotype was seen a few times. The V gene is TRBV5-1, the J gene TRBJ1-4; the D gene is possibly TRBD1 (5 bases). Germline CDR1 SGHRS, CDR2 YFSETQ. The V end was cut by 1 base, the J end by 7 bases, with 11 bases between. This CDR3 is built from 14 residues. This CDR3 reads CASSLHGGGEKLFF. The CDR3 DNA sequence: TGCGCCAGCAGCTTGCATGGGGGAGGTGAAAAACTGTTTTTT.